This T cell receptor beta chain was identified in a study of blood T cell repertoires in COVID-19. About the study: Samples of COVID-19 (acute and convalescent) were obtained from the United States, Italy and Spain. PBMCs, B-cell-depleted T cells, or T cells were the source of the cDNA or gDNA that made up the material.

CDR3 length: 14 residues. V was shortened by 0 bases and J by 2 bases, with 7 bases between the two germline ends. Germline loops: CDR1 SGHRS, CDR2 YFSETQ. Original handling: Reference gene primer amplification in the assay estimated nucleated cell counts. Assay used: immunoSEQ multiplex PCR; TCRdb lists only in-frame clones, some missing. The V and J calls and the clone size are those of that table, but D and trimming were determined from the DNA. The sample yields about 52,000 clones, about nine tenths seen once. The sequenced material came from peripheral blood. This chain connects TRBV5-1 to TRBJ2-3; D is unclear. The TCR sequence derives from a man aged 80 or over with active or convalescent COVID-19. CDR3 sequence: CASSLARLTDTQYF. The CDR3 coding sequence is TGCGCCAGCAGCTTGGCCAGGCTCACAGATACGCAGTATTTT.